This is a list of T cell receptor beta chains from one sample in a study of blood T cell repertoires in COVID-19. Here immunoSEQ multiplex PCR was the method, and the copy in TCRdb shows in-frame clones only, minus some. The sample lists a few hundred thousand clones, 75% to 90% occurring once. Material for sequencing was PBMCs or T cells enriched from blood (not recorded which). These receptors all stem from a woman in her late teens or twenties who had recovered from COVID-19. The CDR3 runs from the conserved cysteine through the conserved F or W. D genes are given only for firm matches. Clone size is shown for a subset of rows, as once, few, many or a class of expanded clone.

V	length	size	J	D	CDR3	DNA
TRBV15	16	.	TRBJ1-1	.	CATSRDTAIFSTEAFF	TGTGCCACCAGCAGAGATACTGCCATCTTTAGCACTGAAGCTTTCTTT
TRBV6-5	16	.	TRBJ1-2	.	CASSYSGGMSNYGYTF	TGTGCCAGCAGTTACTCGGGGGGGATGAGTAACTATGGCTACACCTTC
TRBV24-1	12	.	TRBJ2-2	.	CATSPPLGELFF	TGTGCCACCAGTCCCCCTCTGGGGGAGCTGTTTTTT
TRBV3-1/TRBV3-2	12	.	TRBJ2-1	.	CASSSRVNEQFF	TGTGCCAGCAGCTCCCGCGTCAATGAGCAGTTCTTC
TRBV7-9	16	once	TRBJ2-1	TRBD1	CASSLLSGGLYNEQFF	TGTGCCAGCAGCTTACTTTCAGGGGGCCTCTACAATGAGCAGTTCTTC
TRBV6-5	15	.	TRBJ1-2	.	CASSYSGSPNYGYTF	TGTGCCAGCAGTTACTCTGGCAGTCCTAACTATGGCTACACCTTC
TRBV19	13	.	TRBJ2-3	TRBD1	CASRMRGQDTQYF	TGTGCCAGTAGGATGAGGGGGCAAGATACGCAGTATTTT
TRBV7-9	15	.	TRBJ1-2	.	CASSPDGGGLYGYTF	TGTGCCAGCAGCCCAGACGGGGGTGGGCTCTATGGCTACACCTTC
TRBV10-3	16	.	TRBJ1-1	.	CAISESLGGYDTEAFF	TGTGCCATCAGTGAGTCGCTTGGAGGGTACGACACTGAAGCTTTCTTT
TRBV19	15	.	TRBJ1-1	.	CASTRARTENTEAFF	TGTGCCAGTACCAGGGCCCGGACAGAAAACACTGAAGCTTTCTTT
TRBV7-9	16	once	TRBJ1-2	TRBD1	CASSLGDQGDNYGYTF	TGTGCCAGCAGCTTAGGGGATCAGGGGGATAACTATGGCTACACCTTC
TRBV5-1	14	.	TRBJ2-2	.	CASSLGGGAGELFF	TGCGCCAGCAGCTTGGGAGGGGGTGCCGGGGAGCTGTTTTTT
TRBV6-7	14	.	TRBJ2-7	.	CASTPAGNFYEQYF	TGTGCCAGCACTCCGGCAGGGAATTTCTACGAGCAGTACTTC
TRBV28	17	.	TRBJ2-4	.	CASSRVVGVGAKNIQYF	TGTGCCAGCAGTAGAGTGGTCGGGGTAGGGGCCAAAAACATTCAGTACTTC
TRBV7-8	15	.	TRBJ2-5	TRBD2	CASLPLGGGQETQYF	TGTGCCAGCCTCCCCCTTGGCGGGGGACAAGAGACCCAGTACTTC
TRBV6-5	13	once	TRBJ2-5	.	CASQHEQTKAQYF	TGTGCCAGCCAACACGAGCAGACAAAGGCCCAGTACTTC
TRBV12-2	14	.	TRBJ1-1	.	CASRPAGAPRRAFF	TGTGCAAGTCGCCCAGCGGGGGCCCCAAGGAGGGCTTTCTTT
TRBV5-8	16	.	TRBJ2-3	.	CASSLGQGVRTDTQYF	TGTGCCAGCAGCTTGGGTCAGGGCGTTCGCACAGATACGCAGTATTTT
TRBV19	15	few	TRBJ2-2	TRBD1	CASSAHRGRTGELFF	TGTGCCAGTAGTGCCCACAGGGGGAGGACCGGGGAGCTGTTTTTT
TRBV27	14	.	TRBJ2-3	.	CASRAASKVDTQYF	TGTGCCAGCCGAGCGGCAAGTAAGGTAGATACGCAGTATTTT
TRBV7-8	16	.	TRBJ2-7	TRBD2	CASSSTSGGGPYEQYF	TGTGCCAGCAGCTCGACTAGCGGGGGGGGACCCTACGAGCAGTACTTC
TRBV7-9	13	.	TRBJ1-1	.	CASSFEGVTEAFF	TGTGCCAGCAGCTTTGAGGGGGTTACTGAAGCTTTCTTT
TRBV28	14	once	TRBJ2-7	.	CASATPERYYEQYF	TGTGCCAGCGCCACACCCGAGCGCTACTACGAGCAGTACTTC
TRBV5-1	20	.	TRBJ2-5	.	CASSMLSVVEQPEPEETQYF	TGCGCCAGCAGCATGCTATCGGTGGTGGAGCAACCGGAACCCGAAGAGACCCAGTACTTC
TRBV15	14	.	TRBJ1-5	TRBD1	CATSPDRVNQPQHF	TGTGCCACCAGTCCCGACAGGGTCAATCAGCCCCAGCATTTT
TRBV5-1	15	.	TRBJ2-7	TRBD1	CASSLVRQGPYEQYF	TGCGCCAGCAGCTTGGTGCGACAGGGACCCTACGAGCAGTACTTC
TRBV4-1	14	many	TRBJ1-4	.	CASSHGRGNEKLFF	TGCGCCAGCAGCCATGGTCGGGGTAATGAAAAACTGTTTTTT
TRBV9	12	.	TRBJ1-1	TRBD1	CASGQGNTEAFF	TGTGCCAGCGGACAGGGGAACACTGAAGCTTTCTTT
TRBV13	14	.	TRBJ1-2	.	CASSPGLHNYGYTF	TGTGCCAGCAGCCCGGGACTACACAACTATGGCTACACCTTC
TRBV6-5	15	.	TRBJ1-1	TRBD1	CASRGGQGRNTEAFF	TGTGCCAGCAGGGGCGGACAGGGCCGGAACACTGAAGCTTTCTTT
TRBV6-1	19	.	TRBJ1-2	TRBD1	CASSEFYRDRGRPPYGYTF	TGTGCCAGCAGTGAGTTTTACCGGGACAGGGGGCGACCTCCCTATGGCTACACCTTC
TRBV24-1	14	.	TRBJ1-5	TRBD1	CATSDRTGRQPQHF	TGTGCCACCAGTGATCGGACAGGACGTCAGCCCCAGCATTTT
TRBV2	14	.	TRBJ1-5	.	CASRRTEFGQPQHF	TGTGCCAGCAGGAGGACAGAATTTGGTCAGCCCCAGCATTTT
TRBV7-2	17	.	TRBJ2-3	.	CASSLDGSGVPPDTQYF	TGTGCCAGCAGCTTAGATGGGTCGGGGGTCCCCCCAGATACGCAGTATTTT
TRBV6-2/TRBV6-3	14	.	TRBJ2-1	TRBD2	CASSQTSGADEQFF	TGTGCCAGCAGCCAGACTAGCGGGGCCGATGAGCAGTTCTTC
TRBV19	13	.	TRBJ2-3	TRBD2	CASSGLAGHVPNF	TGTGCCAGTAGCGGACTAGCGGGCCATGTCCCGAATTTT
TRBV3-1/TRBV3-2	12	.	TRBJ2-1	.	CASSQGDNEQFF	TGTGCCAGCAGCCAAGGAGACAATGAGCAGTTCTTC
TRBV9	15	few	TRBJ2-2	.	CASSYTDSWAGELFF	TGTGCCAGCAGTTATACGGACAGTTGGGCCGGGGAGCTGTTTTTT
TRBV5-1	16	once	TRBJ1-1	TRBD1	CASSLAGTGSFTEAFF	TGCGCCAGCAGCTTGGCCGGGACAGGGTCATTTACTGAAGCTTTCTTT